The rows below give T cell receptor beta chains drawn from one sample of a study of monozygotic twins with inflammatory bowel disease. With the 5' RACE reads reprocessed, TCRdb shows one record per CDR3 protein and no DNA. This sample contains roughly 170,000 distinct CDR3 sequences. Input material: blood. The receptors were sampled from a human donor with ulcerative colitis or Crohn's disease, or a healthy co-twin of an affected twin (not recorded which). Each CDR3 is given with its conserved first and last residue.

TRBJ2-1 | TRBV15 | CATPSLPAYNEQFF
TRBJ1-6 | TRBV6-1 | CASSRTVVYNSPLHF
TRBJ2-7 | TRBV11-2 | CASRPPSGYYEQYF
TRBJ1-4 | TRBV3-1 | CASSLSLNEKLFF
TRBJ1-3 | TRBV20-1 | CSERHGNTIYF
TRBJ1-4 | TRBV24-1 | CATSDGQLGNEKLFF
TRBJ1-5 | TRBV5-1 | CASSRWAGGQPQHF
TRBJ2-1 | TRBV24-1 | CATSDFGLAGNEQFF
TRBJ2-7 | TRBV7-2 | CASSLALDMIYEQYF
TRBJ1-5 | TRBV28 | CASSLVGAGQPQHF
TRBJ2-1 | TRBV7-3 | CASSQVRLAGRNEQFF
TRBJ2-5 | TRBV7-9 | CASSRRLALGVETQYF
TRBJ2-7 | TRBV10-3 | CAIEATNSYEQYF
TRBJ1-4 | TRBV10-2 | CASSDPGGRNEKLFF
TRBJ2-7 | TRBV27 | CASSLSASGTYEQYF
TRBJ2-3 | TRBV20-1 | CSARILAPVVDTQYF
TRBJ2-1 | TRBV7-6 | CASSLALFPGRADIYNEQFF
TRBJ1-1 | TRBV6-2/TRBV6-3 | CASSLSQGSMRAFF
TRBJ2-7 | TRBV5-1 | CASSLRASGRFHEQYF
TRBJ1-6 | TRBV10-3 | CASSDRWSPNSPLHF
TRBJ2-3 | TRBV20-1 | CSASGTSGVVDTQYF
TRBJ2-4 | TRBV3-1 | CASSQEIGFQAMQYF
TRBJ1-1 | TRBV19 | CASSSRGPDTEAFF
TRBJ2-7 | TRBV27 | CASSVTGTGSYEQYF
TRBJ1-1 | TRBV13 | CASSLGTGGPEAFF
TRBJ2-1 | TRBV28 | CASSSDTRSYNEQFF
TRBJ2-1 | TRBV28 | CASSLTTSNEQFF
TRBJ1-2 | TRBV18 | CASKGSEYGYTF
TRBJ1-5 | TRBV19 | CASRWVDRSDQPQHF
TRBJ2-3 | TRBV10-3 | CAIRPTTGSDTQYF
TRBJ2-7 | TRBV5-1 | CASSPIAGTGLYEQYF
TRBJ1-3 | TRBV7-9 | CASSSTPSSGNTIYF
TRBJ1-6 | TRBV10-3 | CATQAGQAFYNSPLHF
TRBJ2-7 | TRBV27 | CASRVSGTPSYEQYF
TRBJ2-1 | TRBV20-1 | CRSSGGLSYNEQFF
TRBJ1-1 | TRBV10-3 | CAISEPQFLNGTKLNTEAFF
TRBJ2-4 | TRBV20-1 | CSARGPAGHKNIQYF
TRBJ2-1 | TRBV7-6 | CASSLGQGVINEQFF
TRBJ2-7 | TRBV27 | CASSFVGGASYEQYF
TRBJ1-3 | TRBV5-5 | CASSFQGRWGNTIYF
TRBJ2-7 | TRBV5-1 | CASSFSFSYEQYF
TRBJ1-2 | TRBV11-2 | CASSPGQGAEGYTF
TRBJ2-1 | TRBV19 | CASSIDFGSRNEQFF
TRBJ1-2 | TRBV12-3/TRBV12-4 | CASSLKGGLDYGYTF
TRBJ2-1 | TRBV20-1 | CSARDAGAPQWNEQFF
TRBJ2-3 | TRBV29-1 | CSVEGVSGRDTQYF
TRBJ1-1 | TRBV14 | CASSQDRSVTRNTEAFF
TRBJ2-7 | TRBV30 | CAWSRGRGPYEQYF
TRBJ2-1 | TRBV7-9 | CASSWTDNNEQFF
TRBJ1-1 | TRBV7-2 | CASSTRVATEAFF
TRBJ2-2 | TRBV5-1 | CASSSLVGDTGELFF
TRBJ1-6 | TRBV15 | CATSRDRTGPLHF
TRBJ2-1 | TRBV28 | CASSSPGRYEQFF
TRBJ1-2 | TRBV18 | CASSPGTAYSNYGYTF
TRBJ2-7 | TRBV12-3/TRBV12-4 | CASSKTSDYEQYF
TRBJ1-5 | TRBV28 | CASSPRGRQPQHF
TRBJ2-1 | TRBV20-1 | CSARDGYEQFF